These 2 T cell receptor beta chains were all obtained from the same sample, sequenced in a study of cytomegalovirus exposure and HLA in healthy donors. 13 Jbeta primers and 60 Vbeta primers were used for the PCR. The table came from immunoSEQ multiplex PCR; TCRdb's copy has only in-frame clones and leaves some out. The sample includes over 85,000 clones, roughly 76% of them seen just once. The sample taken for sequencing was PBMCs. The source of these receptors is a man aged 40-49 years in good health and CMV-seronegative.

CDR3 sequence reads: CASGLGAGTDTQYF. CDR3 nucleotide sequence: TGTGCCAGCGGCCTAGGGGCTGGCACAGATACGCAGTATTTT. This chain links TRBV2 with TRBJ2-3, with D perhaps TRBD1 (5 bases). Trimming took off 8 bases at V and 1 base at J, with 13 bases between the two ends. Looked up from germline, CDR1 is SNHLY and CDR2 is FYNNEI. The length of the CDR3 is 14 residues.

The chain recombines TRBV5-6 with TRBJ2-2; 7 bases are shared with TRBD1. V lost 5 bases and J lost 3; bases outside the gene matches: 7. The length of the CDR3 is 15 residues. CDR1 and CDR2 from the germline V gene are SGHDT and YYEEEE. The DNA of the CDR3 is TGTGCCAGCAGGTCCTCGACAGGGTACACCGGGGAGCTGTTTTTT. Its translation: CASRSSTGYTGELFF.